The next 3 T cell receptor beta chains were all read from a single sample in a study of OX40 agonist ivuxolimab in advanced cancers. Clones were read by immunoSEQ multiplex PCR, and TCRdb kept only the in-frame ones, dropping some. Of some 70,000 clones detected, 89% appear once; the ten largest clones hold approximately 1%. The sample here was CD4+ or CD8+ T cells sorted from blood, taken in a trial of the OX40 agonist ivuxolimab. These receptors came from an adult with an advanced solid tumor such as melanoma, head and neck, liver or kidney cancer.

CDR3: CASSNPRGGAGYGYTF. CDR3 bases: TGTGCCAGCAGTAACCCGAGGGGGGGCGCGGGCTATGGCTACACCTTC. The V call is TRBV2, the J call TRBJ1-2, with D possibly matching TRBD1 (6 bases). Germline assignment: CDR1 SNHLY and CDR2 FYNNEI. Trimming cost V 5 bases and J 4 bases, with 20 bases left between them. The CDR3 extends over 16 amino acids. The entire variable domain, with the rest obtained from reference TRBV2 and TRBJ1-2, is as follows: EPEVTQTPSHQVTQMGQEVILRCVPISNHLYFYWYRQILGQKVEFLVSFYNNEISEKSEIFDDQFSVERPDGSNFTLKIRSTKLEDSAMYFCASSNPRGGAGYGYTFGSGTRLTVV.

V usage is TRBV30 and J usage is TRBJ2-5, with D possibly TRBD2 on 6 matching bases. Trimming removed 0 bases from V and 4 bases from J, with 12 bases in between. CDR3 length: 14 amino acids. Germline CDR1 reads GTSNPN; CDR2 reads SVGIG (reference sequence). The chain's CDR3 is CAWSVRWRVETQYF. In nucleotides, the CDR3 is TGTGCCTGGAGTGTACGATGGAGGGTAGAGACCCAGTACTTC.

This chain uses TRBV4-2 with TRBJ2-5; D is perhaps TRBD1 or TRBD2 (5 bases each). Germline-derived CDR1 and CDR2 are LGHNA and YNFKEQ. The CDR3 extends over 15 amino acids. With 0 bases removed from V and 3 bases from J, the gap between germline ends came to 11 bases. In nucleotides, the CDR3 is TGTGCCAGCAGCCAAGATCCGAGGGGAGAAGAGACCCAGTACTTC. Translation: CASSQDPRGEETQYF.